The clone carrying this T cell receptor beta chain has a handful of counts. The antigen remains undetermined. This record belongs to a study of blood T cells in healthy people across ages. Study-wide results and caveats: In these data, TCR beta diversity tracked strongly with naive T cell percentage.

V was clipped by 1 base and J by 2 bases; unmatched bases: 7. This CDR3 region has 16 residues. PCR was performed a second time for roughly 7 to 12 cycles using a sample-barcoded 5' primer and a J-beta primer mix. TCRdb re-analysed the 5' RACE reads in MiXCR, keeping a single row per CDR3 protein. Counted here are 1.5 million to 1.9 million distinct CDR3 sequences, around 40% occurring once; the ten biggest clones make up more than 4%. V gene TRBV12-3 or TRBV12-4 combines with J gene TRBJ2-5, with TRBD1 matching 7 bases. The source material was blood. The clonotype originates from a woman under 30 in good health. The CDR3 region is CASSLVGGRLQETQYF. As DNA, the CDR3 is TGTGCCAGCAGTTTAGTAGGGGGCAGGTTACAAGAGACCCAGTACTTC.